The next 3 T cell receptor beta chains were all read from a single sample in a study of T cell clonality in common variable immunodeficiency. The data were produced by immunoSEQ multiplex PCR, yet TCRdb's version contains in-frame clones alone and is incomplete. This set yields 45,000 to 65,000 clones and no singletons; the top ten hold approximately 2.2%. The sequenced material came from peripheral blood mononuclear cells. Receptor source: a person aged 18 to 75 in good health.

This clone has at least ten counts. The read is 3 residues too short to cover the CDR3 end, so that end is filled in from the germline J gene. The rearrangement links TRBV30 to TRBJ2-5, with TRBD2 as a possible D gene (5 bases). Germline V CDR1 and CDR2: GTSNPN, SVGIG (reference sequence). V was clipped by 0 bases and J by 6 bases, with 14 bases between them. The CDR3 runs 14 residues. This CDR3 is CAWSVPWLAKTQYF. The part of the CDR3 DNA that was read is TGTGCCTGGAGTGTACCGTGGCTAGCAAAGACC.

Notes on this clone: Coverage ceases 3 residues before the CDR3 finishes, and the germline J gene fills in the end. The V call is TRBV5-1, the J call TRBJ1-5; possibly TRBD1 for D (5 bases). CDR3 size: 13 residues. Germline-derived CDR1 and CDR2 are SGHRS and YFSETQ. Trimming pared 7 bases from V and 7 bases from J, leaving 15 bases between. Partial CDR3 DNA: TGCGCCAGCCTTCTCCAGGGTGCCCAGCCC. It yields the protein CASLLQGAQP. The CDR3 as a whole reads CASLLQGAQPQHF.

At least ten counts were recorded for this clone. The CDR3 extends 3 residues past the end of the read, so its final part is completed from the germline J gene. The chain has TRBV19 and TRBJ2-2; 7 nucleotides line up with TRBD1. The CDR3 is 14 residues long. V dropped 4 bases and J dropped 5; count of bases not matched to a gene: 4. Looked up from germline, CDR1 is LNHDA and CDR2 is SQIVND (reference sequence). The CDR3 bases that were read are TGTGCCAGTAGTACACAGGGGTGGACCGGGGAG. The encoded protein is CASSTQGWTGE. The whole CDR3 sequence is CASSTQGWTGELFF.